Below, 9 T cell receptor beta chains from the same sample are listed, as sequenced in a study of T-cell memory formation after mild COVID-19. A single record per CDR3 protein comes from TCRdb applying MiXCR to the 5' RACE reads. The table records about 390,000 distinct CDR3 sequences, about 15% of them present only once. Sequenced: PBMCs or a T cell subset sorted from them (not recorded which). Receptors originate from a man aged 18-30 years who had mild COVID-19 (a few samples of this study predate the infection). Cell type and time point are not known.

The table lists this clonotype with a few counts. This chain links TRBV24-1 with TRBJ2-3; D gene unclear. This CDR3 has 14 residues. V lost 3 bases to trimming and J lost 6 bases, with 12 bases between them. Germline V CDR1 and CDR2: KGHDR, SFDVKD. Written as DNA, the CDR3 is TGTGCCACCAGTGATCCCGGTAGGAAGGATACGCAGTATTTT. It encodes CATSDPGRKDTQYF.

This chain joins TRBV9 and TRBJ1-6, with D unclear. The V end lost 3 bases, the J end lost 8 bases, and 12 bases lay between the germline ends. Germline lookup yields CDR1 SGDLS and CDR2 YYNGEE. This CDR3 comprises 14 residues. CDR3 in DNA: TGTGCCAGCAGCGGCGGAATGGATGATTCACCCCTCCACTTT. Its translation is CASSGGMDDSPLHF. The complete variable domain, with remaining parts taken from reference TRBV9 and TRBJ1-6, reads DSGVTQTPKHLITATGQRVTLRCSPRSGDLSVYWYQQSLDQGLQFLIQYYNGEERAKGNILERFSAQQFPDLHSELNLSSLELGDSALYFCASSGGMDDSPLHFGNGTRLTVT.

This clonotype has just a few counts. The chain links TRBV11-2 to TRBJ1-2; D gene ambiguous. The CDR3 has 11 residues. The ends were cut back, 1 base at V and 14 bases at J, with 11 bases in the middle. Per germline, CDR1 SGHAT and CDR2 FQNNGV. The CDR3 nucleotides are TGTGCCAGCAGCTTAGGAGAACTAGGGACCTTC. This gives the protein CASSLGELGTF.

The chain has TRBV4-3 and TRBJ2-2; D is unresolved. Germline lookup yields CDR1 LGHNA and CDR2 YSLEER. The CDR3 covers 19 residues. Between the trimmed V and J ends, which lost 0 bases and 7 bases, there was a span of 24 bases. CDR3 residues: CASSQDNRRGRGVYGELFF. CDR3 coding DNA: TGCGCCAGCAGCCAAGATAATAGGAGAGGCAGAGGAGTTTACGGGGAGCTGTTTTTT.

The table lists this clonotype with a few counts. This chain uses TRBV7-9 with TRBJ2-2; D is tentatively TRBD1 or TRBD2 (5 bases each). Trimming cost V 4 bases and J 4 bases, with 13 bases left between them. The CDR3 contains 15 residues. Per the germline V gene, CDR1 is SEHNR and CDR2 is FQNEAQ (reference sequence). The CDR3: CASSSRQGVTGELFF. The CDR3, as DNA: TGTGCCAGCAGCTCCCGGCAGGGAGTCACCGGGGAGCTGTTTTTT.

This clonotype was detected a few times. The V call is TRBV4-3, the J call TRBJ2-1; D gene unclear. The ends were cut back, 0 bases at V and 13 bases at J, with 13 bases in the middle. This CDR3 has 13 amino acids. From germline, CDR1 is LGHNA and CDR2 YSLEER. CDR3 DNA: TGCGCCAGCAGCCAAGATAACGGTCTTTTACAGTTCTTC. It translates to CASSQDNGLLQFF.

The chain uses TRBV5-1 and TRBJ2-7; 7 bases are a match to TRBD1. The CDR3 has 15 amino acids. J gave up 0 bases and V 1 base, and 4 bases lay outside the gene matches. The germline V gene has CDR1 SGHRS and CDR2 YFSETQ. The CDR3 reads CASSLYPGGSYEQYV. CDR3 in DNA: TGCGCCAGCAGCTTGTATCCAGGGGGCTCCTACGAGCAGTACGTC.

The V call is TRBV7-2, the J call TRBJ1-1, with D maybe TRBD1 (5 bases). The germline CDR1 and CDR2 sequences are SGHTA and FQGNSA. Deletions cut 10 bases from V and 0 bases from J, with 18 bases between. The CDR3 runs to 15 residues. Written as DNA, the CDR3 is TGTGCCACCGGGGGGAAGACAGTTTTGAACACTGAAGCTTTCTTT. It translates to CATGGKTVLNTEAFF.

This clonotype was observed a handful of times. This chain uses TRBV6-5 with TRBJ1-3; D perhaps matches TRBD1 (5 bases). The CDR3 runs to 14 residues. Trimming removed 2 bases at V and 2 bases at J, with 7 bases between. Germline V gene sequence: CDR1 MNHEY, CDR2 SVGAGI. CDR3 residues: CASSYGTPGNTIYF. The CDR3, as DNA: TGTGCCAGCAGTTACGGGACGCCTGGAAACACCATATATTTT.